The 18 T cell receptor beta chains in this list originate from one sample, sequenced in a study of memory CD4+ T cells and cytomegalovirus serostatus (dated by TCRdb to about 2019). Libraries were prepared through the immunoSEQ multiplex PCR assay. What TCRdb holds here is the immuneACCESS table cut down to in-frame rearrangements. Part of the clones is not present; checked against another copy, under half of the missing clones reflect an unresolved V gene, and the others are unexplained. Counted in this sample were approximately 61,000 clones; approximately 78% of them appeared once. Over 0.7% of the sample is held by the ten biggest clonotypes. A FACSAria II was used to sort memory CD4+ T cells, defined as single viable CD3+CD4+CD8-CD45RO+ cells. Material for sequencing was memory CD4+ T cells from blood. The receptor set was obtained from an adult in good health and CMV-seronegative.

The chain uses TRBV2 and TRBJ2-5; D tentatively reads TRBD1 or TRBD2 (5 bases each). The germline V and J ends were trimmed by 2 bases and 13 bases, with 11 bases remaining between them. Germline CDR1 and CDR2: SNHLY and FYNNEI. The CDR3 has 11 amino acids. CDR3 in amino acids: CASSERGGRYF. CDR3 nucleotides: TGTGCCAGCAGTGAACGGGGCGGCCGGTACTTC.

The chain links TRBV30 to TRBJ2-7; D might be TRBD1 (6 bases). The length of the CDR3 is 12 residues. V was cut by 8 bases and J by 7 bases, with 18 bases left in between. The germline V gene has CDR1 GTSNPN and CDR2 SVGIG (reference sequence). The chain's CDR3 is CAGTQGWGEQYF. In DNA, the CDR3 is TGTGCCGGAACGCAGGGGTGGGGAGAGCAGTACTTC.

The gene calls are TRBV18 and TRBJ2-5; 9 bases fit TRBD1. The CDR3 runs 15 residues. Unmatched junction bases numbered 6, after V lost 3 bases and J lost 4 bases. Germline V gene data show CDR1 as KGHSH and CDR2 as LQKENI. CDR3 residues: CASSPGTGKRETQYF. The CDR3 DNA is TGTGCCAGCTCACCCGGGACAGGGAAAAGAGAGACCCAGTACTTC. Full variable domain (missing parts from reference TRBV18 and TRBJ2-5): NAGVMQNPRHLVRRRGQEARLRCSPMKGHSHVYWYRQLPEEGLKFMVYLQKENIIDESGMPKERFSAEFPKEGPSILRIQQVVRGDSAAYFCASSPGTGKRETQYFGPGTRLLVL.

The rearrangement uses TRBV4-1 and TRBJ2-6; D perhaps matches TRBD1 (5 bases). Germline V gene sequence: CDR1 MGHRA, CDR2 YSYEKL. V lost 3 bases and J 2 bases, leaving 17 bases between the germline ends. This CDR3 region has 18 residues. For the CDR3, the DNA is TGCGCCAGCAGCCATGGCAGGGTGAGTCGCGCTGGGGCCAACGTCCTGACTTTC. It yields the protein CASSHGRVSRAGANVLTF.

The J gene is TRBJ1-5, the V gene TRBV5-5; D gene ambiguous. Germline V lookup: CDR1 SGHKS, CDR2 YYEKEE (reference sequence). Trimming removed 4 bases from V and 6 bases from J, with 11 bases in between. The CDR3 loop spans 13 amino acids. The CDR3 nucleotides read TGTGCCAGCAGCACGGAGTGGGGTCAGCCCCAGCATTTT. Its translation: CASSTEWGQPQHF.

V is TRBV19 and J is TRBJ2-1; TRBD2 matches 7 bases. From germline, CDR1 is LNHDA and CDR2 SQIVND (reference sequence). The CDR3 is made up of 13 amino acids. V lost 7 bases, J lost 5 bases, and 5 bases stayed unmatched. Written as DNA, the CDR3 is TGTGCCAGTAAGGAACTAGCGAACAATGAGCAGTTCTTC. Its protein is CASKELANNEQFF.

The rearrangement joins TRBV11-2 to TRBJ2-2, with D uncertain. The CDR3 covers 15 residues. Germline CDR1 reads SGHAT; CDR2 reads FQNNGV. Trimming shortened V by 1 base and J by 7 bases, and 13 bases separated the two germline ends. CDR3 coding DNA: TGTGCCAGCAGCTTAGCCGGTCATTCGGTCGGGGAGCTGTTTTTT. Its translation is CASSLAGHSVGELFF.

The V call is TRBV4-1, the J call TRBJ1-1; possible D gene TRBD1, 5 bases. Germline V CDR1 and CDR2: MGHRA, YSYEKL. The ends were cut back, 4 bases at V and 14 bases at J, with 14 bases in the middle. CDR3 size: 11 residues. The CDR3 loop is CASSPGLGVFF. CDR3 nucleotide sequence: TGCGCCAGCAGCCCGGGCCTGGGGGTCTTCTTT.

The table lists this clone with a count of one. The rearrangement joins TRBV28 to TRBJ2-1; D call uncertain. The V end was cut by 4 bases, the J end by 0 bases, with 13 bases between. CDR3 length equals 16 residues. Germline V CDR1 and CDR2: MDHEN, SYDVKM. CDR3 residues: CASSSVVGSSYNEQFF. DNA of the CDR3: TGTGCCAGCAGTTCAGTGGTGGGCAGCTCCTACAATGAGCAGTTCTTC.

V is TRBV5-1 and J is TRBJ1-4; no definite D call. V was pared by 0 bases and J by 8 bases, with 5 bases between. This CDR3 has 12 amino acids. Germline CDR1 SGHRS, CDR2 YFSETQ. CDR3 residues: CASSLEVEKLFF. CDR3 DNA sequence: TGCGCCAGCAGCTTGGAGGTGGAAAAACTGTTTTTT.

The CDR3 DNA sequence: TGCGCCAGCAGCACCCGGGGGGGCATCGATACGCAGTATTTT. Its protein is CASSTRGGIDTQYF. V gene TRBV5-1 combines with J gene TRBJ2-3; 8 positions match TRBD2. The germline V gene has CDR1 SGHRS and CDR2 YFSETQ. There are 14 residues in the CDR3. V was clipped by 4 bases and J by 6 bases; unmatched bases: 7.

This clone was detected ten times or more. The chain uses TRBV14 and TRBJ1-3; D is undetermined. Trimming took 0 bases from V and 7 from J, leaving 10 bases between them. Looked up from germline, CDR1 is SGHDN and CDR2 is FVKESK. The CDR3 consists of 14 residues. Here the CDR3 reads CASSQDTSRNTIYF. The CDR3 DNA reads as TGTGCCAGCAGCCAAGATACGTCCCGCAACACCATATATTTT.

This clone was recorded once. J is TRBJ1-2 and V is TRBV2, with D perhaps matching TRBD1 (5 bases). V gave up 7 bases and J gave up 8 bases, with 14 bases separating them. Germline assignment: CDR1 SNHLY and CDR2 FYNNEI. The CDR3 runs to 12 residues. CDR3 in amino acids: CASTEGPAGYTF. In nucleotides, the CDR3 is TGTGCCAGCACCGAGGGGCCCGCGGGCTACACCTTC.

The CDR3 spells CASSLKQGSGGYTF. CDR3 in DNA: TGTGCCAGCAGTTTAAAACAAGGATCGGGCGGCTACACCTTC. The J gene is TRBJ1-2, the V gene TRBV27; D is unresolved. Trimming removed 2 bases at V and 8 bases at J, with 15 bases between. Germline values: CDR1 MNHEY, CDR2 SMNVEV (reference sequence). The CDR3 extends over 14 amino acids.

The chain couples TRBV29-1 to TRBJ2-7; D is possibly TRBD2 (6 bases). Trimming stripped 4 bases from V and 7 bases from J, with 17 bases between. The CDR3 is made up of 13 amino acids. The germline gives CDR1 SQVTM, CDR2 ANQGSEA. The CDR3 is CSVVRSGRGEQYF. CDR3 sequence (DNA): TGCAGCGTTGTTCGGTCGGGACGGGGGGAGCAGTACTTC.

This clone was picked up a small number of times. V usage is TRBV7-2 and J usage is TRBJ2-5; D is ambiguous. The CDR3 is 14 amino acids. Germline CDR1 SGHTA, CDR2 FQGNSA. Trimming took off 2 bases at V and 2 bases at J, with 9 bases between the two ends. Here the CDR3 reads CASSLQQVQETQYF. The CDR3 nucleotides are TGTGCCAGCAGCTTACAGCAAGTTCAAGAGACCCAGTACTTC.

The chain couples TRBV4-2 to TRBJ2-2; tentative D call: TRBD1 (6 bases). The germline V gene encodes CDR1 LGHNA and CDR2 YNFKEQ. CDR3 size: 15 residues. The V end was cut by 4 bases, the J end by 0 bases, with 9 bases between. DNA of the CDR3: TGTGCCAGCAGCCGGACAGATTCGAACACCGGGGAGCTGTTTTTT. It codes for CASSRTDSNTGELFF.

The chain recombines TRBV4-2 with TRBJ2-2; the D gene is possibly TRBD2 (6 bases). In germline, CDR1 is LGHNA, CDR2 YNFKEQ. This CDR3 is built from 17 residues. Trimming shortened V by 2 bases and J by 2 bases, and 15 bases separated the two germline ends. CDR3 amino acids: CASSQQAARENTGELFF. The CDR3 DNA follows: TGTGCCAGCAGCCAACAAGCCGCGCGGGAAAACACCGGGGAGCTGTTTTTT.